These T cell receptor beta chains were read from a single sample in a study of Ad26.COV2.S vaccination and SARS-CoV-2 variants. Only in-frame clones appear in the TCRdb table, and some are missing; sequencing was by immunoSEQ multiplex PCR. The sample lists around 340,000 clones, around nine tenths occurring once. Source: peripheral blood, taken in a trial of Ad26.COV2.S vaccine versus placebo. The receptor set was obtained from a person between 18 and 59 years old who received the Ad26.COV2.S COVID-19 vaccine or a placebo. CDR3s include the opening cysteine and the closing phenylalanine or tryptophan. A D gene is named only where the DNA matches it firmly. Size is omitted from some rows. Given values are once, few, many or a class for expanded clones.

D	V	size	J	DNA	CDR3
TRBD2	TRBV4-1	.	TRBJ2-2	TGCGCCAGCAGCCACGGGAGGTTTACCGGGGAGCTGTTTTTT	CASSHGRFTGELFF
.	TRBV28	.	TRBJ2-6	TGTGCCAGCAGACCAGGGACGGGTGGGGCCAACGTCCTGACTTTC	CASRPGTGGANVLTF
.	TRBV28	.	TRBJ1-1	TGTGCCAGCAGTTTAGGGGACGGGAACACTGAAGCTTTCTTT	CASSLGDGNTEAFF
TRBD2	TRBV19	.	TRBJ2-1	TGTGCCAGTAGTATTCTAGCGGGAGGGACTGAGCAGTTCTTC	CASSILAGGTEQFF
.	TRBV15	few	TRBJ1-3	TGTGCCACCAGCAGAGATTACGACAGGGGAAACACCATATATTTT	CATSRDYDRGNTIYF
TRBD1	TRBV2	few	TRBJ2-1	TGTGCCAGCAGTGATCCCGGGACAGGAATGGATGAGCAGTTCTTC	CASSDPGTGMDEQFF
.	TRBV7-9	.	TRBJ1-2	TGTGCCAGCAGCCAACAGGGTATCTATGGCTACACCTTC	CASSQQGIYGYTF
.	TRBV28	.	TRBJ2-7	TGTGCCTCGGGGGCCAACGAGCAGTACTTC	CASGANEQYF
.	TRBV6-5	.	TRBJ2-7	TGTGCCAGCAGTCGAGCAACTGGCGCCTACGAGCAGTACTTC	CASSRATGAYEQYF
TRBD2	TRBV11-2	.	TRBJ2-1	TGTGCCAGCAGCTTAGATGCATCCGCTAGCGGGGATTCCAATGAGCAGTTCTTC	CASSLDASASGDSNEQFF
TRBD2	TRBV5-5	.	TRBJ2-7	TGTGCCAGCAGCTTCGGGACTAGCGGGAAATACGAGCAGTACTTC	CASSFGTSGKYEQYF
.	TRBV2	.	TRBJ2-7	TGTGCCAGCACGGGTAGTAGTCACAGAATCTACGAGCAGTACTTC	CASTGSSHRIYEQYF
.	TRBV2	.	TRBJ2-7	TGTGCCAGCAGTGAATTTCCCGGGAGAGACTACGAGCAGTACTTC	CASSEFPGRDYEQYF
TRBD1	TRBV7-8	.	TRBJ1-2	TGTGCCAGCAGCCCCAGAGCCACAGGGGGCTATGGCTACACCTTC	CASSPRATGGYGYTF
.	TRBV6-1	few	TRBJ1-6	TGTGCCAGCAGTGAAGGGGCAGGAACGGCGGGTGATTCACCCCTCCACTTT	CASSEGAGTAGDSPLHF
TRBD2	TRBV24-1	.	TRBJ2-1	TGTGCCACCAGTGAACACGCGGGAGGGCGGAATGAGCAGTTCTTC	CATSEHAGGRNEQFF
TRBD1	TRBV5-4	.	TRBJ2-3	TGTGCCAGCAGCAACCCGACAGGGGTTAGCACAGATACGCAGTATTTT	CASSNPTGVSTDTQYF
.	TRBV9	.	TRBJ1-2	TGTGCCAGCAGCTCCGGATGGGCGAACTATGGCTACACCTTC	CASSSGWANYGYTF
.	TRBV9	.	TRBJ1-1	TGTGCCAGCAGCTTTCGTGGGGACGGAGCTTTGAACACTGAAGCTTTCTTT	CASSFRGDGALNTEAFF
.	TRBV29-1	.	TRBJ1-2	TGCAGCGTGGCTCGGATGGGGGTCGGCGGCTACACCTTC	CSVARMGVGGYTF
TRBD1	TRBV13	.	TRBJ2-7	TGTGCCAGCAGCTCACCCCCGTTAACATCGGACAGGGCCTACGAGCAGTACTTC	CASSSPPLTSDRAYEQYF
.	TRBV5-4	.	TRBJ2-7	TGTGCCAGCAGCTTCCGGGACGGGACCTACGAGCAGTACTTC	CASSFRDGTYEQYF
.	TRBV14	.	TRBJ1-2	TGTGCCAGCAGCCAAGATCTTGAGGGAATCCTCGGCTACACCTTC	CASSQDLEGILGYTF
.	TRBV3-1/TRBV3-2	.	TRBJ1-4	TGTGCCAGCAGCCAAGAGGGCCAATCAGCGCGTTTATTTGAAAAACTGTTTTTT	CASSQEGQSARLFEKLFF
.	TRBV4-2	.	TRBJ2-2	TGTGCCAGCAGCCAAGATCTCTCTACTGGGGGCACCGGGGAGCTGTTTTTT	CASSQDLSTGGTGELFF
.	TRBV9	.	TRBJ2-3	TGTGCCAGCAGCGTGACCCAGGAGGGACCTACGCAGTATTTT	CASSVTQEGPTQYF
TRBD1	TRBV3-1/TRBV3-2	.	TRBJ2-7	TGTGCCAGCAGCCCTCAACCGACAGGGCCCTACGAGCAGTACTTC	CASSPQPTGPYEQYF
.	TRBV7-8	.	TRBJ1-6	TGTGCCAGCAAAGGACCGCAAACCGATAATTCACCCCTCCACTTT	CASKGPQTDNSPLHF
.	TRBV6-5	.	TRBJ1-1	TGTGCCAGCAGTTTGCGTTCGGCGGATGAAGCTTTCTTT	CASSLRSADEAFF
.	TRBV18	.	TRBJ1-3	TGTGCCAGCTCACCAGGGGGTGGAAACACCATATATTTT	CASSPGGGNTIYF
.	TRBV3-1/TRBV3-2	.	TRBJ2-5	TGTGCCAGCAGCCCCATGAGGGGCCGGTCTAGGCAAGAGACCCAGTACTTC	CASSPMRGRSRQETQYF